The subject of this entry is one T cell receptor beta chain. Per germline, CDR1 GTSNPN and CDR2 SVGIG (reference sequence). This CDR3 has 16 amino acids. Trimming at V came to 5 bases and at J to 0 bases, leaving 10 bases not matched to a gene. These data belong to a study of blood T cell repertoires in COVID-19. The method was immunoSEQ multiplex PCR; TCRdb's version includes in-frame clones alone and lacks a portion of them. Counted here are more than 25,000 clones, about 83% occurring once; the ten biggest clones make up roughly a quarter. This clonotype was obtained from a human donor in a cohort sampled during active COVID-19. The material sequenced was peripheral blood. The V gene is TRBV30, the J gene TRBJ2-1; 7 nucleotides agree with TRBD1. CDR3: CAWERTPGGSYNEQFF. CDR3 DNA sequence: TGTGCCTGGGAAAGGACTCCAGGGGGCTCCTACAATGAGCAGTTCTTC.